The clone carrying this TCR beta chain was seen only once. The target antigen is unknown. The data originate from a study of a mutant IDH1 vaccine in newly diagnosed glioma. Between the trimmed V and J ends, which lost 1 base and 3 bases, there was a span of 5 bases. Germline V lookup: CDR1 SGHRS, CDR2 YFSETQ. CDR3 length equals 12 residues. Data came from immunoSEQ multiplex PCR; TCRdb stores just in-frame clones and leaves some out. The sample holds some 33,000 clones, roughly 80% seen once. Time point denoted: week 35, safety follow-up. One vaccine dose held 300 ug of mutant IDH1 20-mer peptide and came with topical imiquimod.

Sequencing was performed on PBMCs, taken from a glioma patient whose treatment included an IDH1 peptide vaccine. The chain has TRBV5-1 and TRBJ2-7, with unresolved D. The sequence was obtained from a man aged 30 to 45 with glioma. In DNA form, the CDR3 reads TGCGCCAGCAGCTTGCTAGGCTACGAGCAGTACTTC. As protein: CASSLLGYEQYF.